This is a list of T cell receptor beta chains from one sample in a study of T cell repertoires in ileal Crohn's disease. Repertoires were generated with immunoSEQ multiplex PCR, while TCRdb's copy carries only in-frame clones and drops some. The sample lists about 6,600 clones, around 83% occurring once. The specimen sequenced was ileal tissue. The receptors come from an adult with Crohn's disease. Both conserved end residues are part of each CDR3. The order of the fields is D gene, clone size, J gene, V gene, CDR3 DNA, CDR3 protein. A D gene is named only where the DNA matches it firmly. Size tells how often a clone was seen (once, few, many) or the class of an expanded clone, and some rows leave it out.

d_call: NA; clone_size: NA; j_call: TRBJ2-5; v_call: TRBV19; cdr3_nt: TGTGCCAGTAGTATGGCCCGTTATCAAGCGGAGACCCAGTACTTC; cdr3_aa: CASSMARYQAETQYF
d_call: NA; clone_size: few; j_call: TRBJ1-1; v_call: TRBV28; cdr3_nt: TGTGCCAGCTTCCAAAAGGTGTCAATGATGAACACTGAAGCTTTCTTT; cdr3_aa: CASFQKVSMMNTEAFF
d_call: NA; clone_size: once; j_call: TRBJ1-6; v_call: TRBV4-2; cdr3_nt: TGTGCCAGCAGCCAAGGGACTGTGAAGGGATCACCCCTCCACTTT; cdr3_aa: CASSQGTVKGSPLHF
d_call: TRBD2; clone_size: NA; j_call: TRBJ2-4; v_call: TRBV28; cdr3_nt: TGTGCCAGCAGTTTATGGAGGGGAGGGCTTTTAAACATTCAGTACTTC; cdr3_aa: CASSLWRGGLLNIQYF
d_call: TRBD1; clone_size: NA; j_call: TRBJ1-1; v_call: TRBV30; cdr3_nt: TGTGCCTGGAGCCTAGGGACAGACAACACTGAAGCTTTCTTT; cdr3_aa: CAWSLGTDNTEAFF
d_call: NA; clone_size: NA; j_call: TRBJ2-3; v_call: TRBV5-1; cdr3_nt: TGCGCCAGCAGCTTGCGCGACACAGATACGCAGTATTTT; cdr3_aa: CASSLRDTDTQYF
d_call: NA; clone_size: NA; j_call: TRBJ1-5; v_call: TRBV10-2; cdr3_nt: TGCGCCAGCAGTCGAGGGGAAGGAGTTCAGCCCCAGCATTTT; cdr3_aa: CASSRGEGVQPQHF
d_call: TRBD2; clone_size: NA; j_call: TRBJ2-3; v_call: TRBV5-1; cdr3_nt: TGCGCCAGCAGTTTCCTAGCGGGGGGTACGGCGGTCCCAGATACGCAGTATTTT; cdr3_aa: CASSFLAGGTAVPDTQYF
d_call: NA; clone_size: NA; j_call: TRBJ2-3; v_call: TRBV5-1; cdr3_nt: TGCGCCAGCAGCCCGGAGGGGGGGAGAACCACAGATACGCAGTATTTT; cdr3_aa: CASSPEGGRTTDTQYF
d_call: TRBD2; clone_size: NA; j_call: TRBJ2-1; v_call: TRBV28; cdr3_nt: TGTGCCAGCAGTTCGAGCAGCGGGGGCTCCTACAATGAGCAGTTCTTC; cdr3_aa: CASSSSSGGSYNEQFF
d_call: TRBD2; clone_size: NA; j_call: TRBJ2-1; v_call: TRBV7-9; cdr3_nt: TGTGCCAGCAGCTCCCCTACCGTAGCGGGGGGTCAGTTCTTC; cdr3_aa: CASSSPTVAGGQFF
d_call: NA; clone_size: NA; j_call: TRBJ1-2; v_call: TRBV6-1; cdr3_nt: TGTGCCAGCAATCGGGACGTGGCGGTCTATGGCTACACCTTC; cdr3_aa: CASNRDVAVYGYTF
d_call: NA; clone_size: NA; j_call: TRBJ2-3; v_call: TRBV10-2; cdr3_nt: TGCGCCAGCAGCCTCGGCGCGAGAGATACGCAGTATTTT; cdr3_aa: CASSLGARDTQYF
d_call: TRBD2; clone_size: once; j_call: TRBJ2-5; v_call: TRBV19; cdr3_nt: TGTGCCAGTACCCAAGCGGGGGTTCGAGAGACCCAGTACTTC; cdr3_aa: CASTQAGVRETQYF
d_call: NA; clone_size: NA; j_call: TRBJ2-3; v_call: TRBV7-9; cdr3_nt: TGTGCCAGCAGCTTATGGGGGCCCGGCACAGATACGCAGTATTTT; cdr3_aa: CASSLWGPGTDTQYF
d_call: NA; clone_size: NA; j_call: TRBJ1-4; v_call: TRBV2; cdr3_nt: TGTGCCAGCAGGAGGGACACCCGGGGTGAAAAACTGTTTTTT; cdr3_aa: CASRRDTRGEKLFF
d_call: NA; clone_size: NA; j_call: TRBJ2-7; v_call: TRBV6-5; cdr3_nt: TGTGCCAGCGGGGACGGAGCCTGGGGCGAGCAGTACTTC; cdr3_aa: CASGDGAWGEQYF
d_call: NA; clone_size: NA; j_call: TRBJ1-2; v_call: TRBV2; cdr3_nt: TGTGCCAGCAGTGAAAATGTCGGCTACACCTTC; cdr3_aa: CASSENVGYTF
d_call: NA; clone_size: few; j_call: TRBJ2-5; v_call: TRBV15; cdr3_nt: TGTGCCACCAGCAGAGAACACCCGGGGAATCACGCGGAGACCCAGTACTTC; cdr3_aa: CATSREHPGNHAETQYF
d_call: TRBD1; clone_size: NA; j_call: TRBJ1-1; v_call: TRBV27; cdr3_nt: TGTGCCAGCAGTTCCTCGGACAGGGGGCCCGATTTTACTGAAGCTTTCTTT; cdr3_aa: CASSSSDRGPDFTEAFF
d_call: NA; clone_size: NA; j_call: TRBJ2-5; v_call: TRBV2; cdr3_nt: TGTGCCAGCAGTGAAGAAGAGGGGGGTGGAAAGACCCAGTACTTC; cdr3_aa: CASSEEEGGGKTQYF
d_call: TRBD2; clone_size: NA; j_call: TRBJ2-2; v_call: TRBV10-3; cdr3_nt: TGTGCCATCAGTGCGAAAGGACTAGCGGGGCCCGGGGAGCTGTTTTTT; cdr3_aa: CAISAKGLAGPGELFF
d_call: NA; clone_size: NA; j_call: TRBJ2-1; v_call: TRBV7-2; cdr3_nt: TGTGCCAGCAGCCTCCCCGGCTCCTACAATGAGCAGTTCTTC; cdr3_aa: CASSLPGSYNEQFF
d_call: TRBD2; clone_size: NA; j_call: TRBJ2-1; v_call: TRBV5-6; cdr3_nt: TGTGCCAGCAGCTTGGCCCTAGCGGGGGCCGAGCAGTTCTTC; cdr3_aa: CASSLALAGAEQFF
d_call: NA; clone_size: NA; j_call: TRBJ2-7; v_call: TRBV11-2; cdr3_nt: TGTGCCAGCAGCTATAAACGGGGGGCCGAATCCTACGAGCAGTACTTC; cdr3_aa: CASSYKRGAESYEQYF
d_call: NA; clone_size: NA; j_call: TRBJ2-7; v_call: TRBV5-6; cdr3_nt: TGTGCCAGCAGCTACAAGGCCTACGAGCAGTACTTC; cdr3_aa: CASSYKAYEQYF
d_call: NA; clone_size: NA; j_call: TRBJ2-5; v_call: TRBV6-1; cdr3_nt: TGTGCCAGCAGTGACGTAGAGGGCCAAGAGACCCAGTACTTC; cdr3_aa: CASSDVEGQETQYF
d_call: TRBD2; clone_size: few; j_call: TRBJ2-3; v_call: TRBV13; cdr3_nt: TGTGCCAGCAGCACCGGGACTAGCGGGGGGGCAGATACGCAGTATTTT; cdr3_aa: CASSTGTSGGADTQYF
d_call: NA; clone_size: NA; j_call: TRBJ2-7; v_call: TRBV11-2; cdr3_nt: TGTGCCAGCAGCTTAGTCTCCTACGAGCAGTACTTC; cdr3_aa: CASSLVSYEQYF
d_call: TRBD2; clone_size: NA; j_call: TRBJ2-3; v_call: TRBV5-1; cdr3_nt: TGCGCCAGCAGCTTGGACGGGGCTAGCGGGGCAGATACGCAGTATTTT; cdr3_aa: CASSLDGASGADTQYF
d_call: TRBD1; clone_size: NA; j_call: TRBJ2-3; v_call: TRBV2; cdr3_nt: TGTGCCAGCAGCGACGCAGGCAGGGGGTCCACGCAGTATTTT; cdr3_aa: CASSDAGRGSTQYF
d_call: NA; clone_size: NA; j_call: TRBJ2-3; v_call: TRBV27; cdr3_nt: TGTGCCAGCAGTTTAGGGGATACGCAGTATTTT; cdr3_aa: CASSLGDTQYF
d_call: NA; clone_size: NA; j_call: TRBJ2-7; v_call: TRBV6-5; cdr3_nt: TGTGCCAGCAGTGCTCCGTCTACCTACGAGCAGTACTTC; cdr3_aa: CASSAPSTYEQYF
d_call: NA; clone_size: NA; j_call: TRBJ2-5; v_call: TRBV5-4; cdr3_nt: TGTGCCAGCAGCCCGGGGCCGCTAGAACACCAAGAGACCCAGTACTTC; cdr3_aa: CASSPGPLEHQETQYF
d_call: NA; clone_size: NA; j_call: TRBJ2-7; v_call: TRBV5-1; cdr3_nt: TGCGCCAGCAGTGGATCAGGACAGACCTACGAGCAGTACTTC; cdr3_aa: CASSGSGQTYEQYF
d_call: NA; clone_size: NA; j_call: TRBJ2-5; v_call: TRBV6-5; cdr3_nt: TGTGCCAGCAGCAGGGGGGGAGGGTCTTGGGAGACCCAGTACTTC; cdr3_aa: CASSRGGGSWETQYF
d_call: NA; clone_size: NA; j_call: TRBJ1-2; v_call: TRBV4-2; cdr3_nt: TGTGCCAGCAGCCAAGAATGGCAGGTGGGGGCTGTTGGCTACACCTTC; cdr3_aa: CASSQEWQVGAVGYTF
d_call: TRBD2; clone_size: NA; j_call: TRBJ2-5; v_call: TRBV10-3; cdr3_nt: TGTGCCATCAGCGCACTAGCGGGGGGGTTGGAGACCCAGTACTTC; cdr3_aa: CAISALAGGLETQYF
d_call: TRBD2; clone_size: NA; j_call: TRBJ2-3; v_call: TRBV19; cdr3_nt: TGTGCCAGTAGTATGAGGCTAGCGGGGGGCACAGATACGCAGTATTTT; cdr3_aa: CASSMRLAGGTDTQYF
d_call: NA; clone_size: once; j_call: TRBJ1-4; v_call: TRBV11-3; cdr3_nt: TGTGCCAGCAGCCTTTTTCGGGGGGAGAGACTGTTTTTT; cdr3_aa: CASSLFRGERLFF
d_call: TRBD1; clone_size: NA; j_call: TRBJ2-7; v_call: TRBV4-1; cdr3_nt: TGCGCCAGCAGCCAAAGGACAGGGGACGGCTACGAGCAGTACTTC; cdr3_aa: CASSQRTGDGYEQYF
d_call: NA; clone_size: NA; j_call: TRBJ2-7; v_call: TRBV5-5; cdr3_nt: TGTGCCAGCAATCCGGGTGTGGGCCCCTACGAGCAGTACTTC; cdr3_aa: CASNPGVGPYEQYF